This T cell receptor beta chain was sequenced in a study of T cell repertoires in cytomegalovirus infection. Study-level information: Indications came from public TCR beta signatures; they pointed to CMV infection and to a matching HLA type.

There are a few counts of this clonotype. TCRdb recomputed calls from the reads with MiXCR, one row per CDR3 protein. The sample has approximately 500,000 distinct CDR3 sequences; more than 15% are singletons. CDR3 size: 16 residues. V lost 6 bases, J lost 0 bases, and 12 bases stayed unmatched. Germline lookup yields CDR1 SGHRS and CDR2 YFSETQ. Sequencing was done on a sample of CD8+ T cells from PBMCs. This TCR was sampled from a human donor in good health (CMV status not recorded). Some clones in this sample may be carry-over from other donors' samples. The gene calls are TRBV5-1 and TRBJ2-7, with TRBD2 identical over 7 bases. The CDR3 nucleotides are TGCGCCAGCACCCAATATCTAGCGGCCAACTCCTACGAGCAGTACTTC. Amino acids: CASTQYLAANSYEQYF.